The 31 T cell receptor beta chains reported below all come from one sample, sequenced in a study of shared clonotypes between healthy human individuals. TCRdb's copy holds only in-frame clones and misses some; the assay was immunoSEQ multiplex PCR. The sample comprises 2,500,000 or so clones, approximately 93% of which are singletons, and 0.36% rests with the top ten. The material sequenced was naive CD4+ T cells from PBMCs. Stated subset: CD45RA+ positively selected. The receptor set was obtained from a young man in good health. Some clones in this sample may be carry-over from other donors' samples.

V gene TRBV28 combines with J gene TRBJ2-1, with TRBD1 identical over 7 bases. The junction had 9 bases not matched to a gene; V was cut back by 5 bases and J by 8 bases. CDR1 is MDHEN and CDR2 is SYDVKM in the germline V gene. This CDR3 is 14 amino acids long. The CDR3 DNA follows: TGTGCCAGCAGTAGGGGACAGAGAGCCGATGAGCAGTTCTTC. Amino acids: CASSRGQRADEQFF.

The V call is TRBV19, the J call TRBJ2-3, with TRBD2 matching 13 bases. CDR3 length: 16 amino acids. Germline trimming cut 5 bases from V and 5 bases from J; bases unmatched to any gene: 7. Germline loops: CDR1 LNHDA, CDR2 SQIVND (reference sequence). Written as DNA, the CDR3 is TGTGCCAGTAGTCCACAACTAGCGGGAGGGGGAGATACGCAGTATTTT. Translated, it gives CASSPQLAGGGDTQYF.

In nucleotides, the CDR3 is TGTGCCAGCACCCGTACTGGGATCGGCACAGATACGCAGTATTTT. The encoded protein is CASTRTGIGTDTQYF. The J gene is TRBJ2-3, the V gene TRBV9; D not resolved. V was trimmed by 6 bases and J by 1 base, leaving 15 bases between them. Germline V CDR1 and CDR2: SGDLS, YYNGEE. The CDR3 loop spans 15 amino acids.

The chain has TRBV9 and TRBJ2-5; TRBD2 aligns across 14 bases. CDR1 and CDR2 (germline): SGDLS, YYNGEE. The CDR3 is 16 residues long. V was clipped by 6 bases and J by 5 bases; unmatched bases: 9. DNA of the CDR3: TGTGCCAGCACCCGTGGGACTAGCGGGAGTTTCGAGACCCAGTACTTC. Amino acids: CASTRGTSGSFETQYF.

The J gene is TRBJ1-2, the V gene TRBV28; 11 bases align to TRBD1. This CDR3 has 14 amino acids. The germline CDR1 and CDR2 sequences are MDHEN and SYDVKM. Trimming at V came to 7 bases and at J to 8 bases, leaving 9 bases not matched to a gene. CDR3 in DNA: TGTGCCAGCATTCTCGGACAGGGGGCATCCGGCTACACCTTC. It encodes CASILGQGASGYTF.

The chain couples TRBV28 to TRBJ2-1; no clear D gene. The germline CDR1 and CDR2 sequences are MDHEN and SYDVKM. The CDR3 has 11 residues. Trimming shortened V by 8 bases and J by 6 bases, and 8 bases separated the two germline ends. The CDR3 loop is CASRRLNEQFF. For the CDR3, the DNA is TGTGCCAGCCGCCGACTCAATGAGCAGTTCTTC.

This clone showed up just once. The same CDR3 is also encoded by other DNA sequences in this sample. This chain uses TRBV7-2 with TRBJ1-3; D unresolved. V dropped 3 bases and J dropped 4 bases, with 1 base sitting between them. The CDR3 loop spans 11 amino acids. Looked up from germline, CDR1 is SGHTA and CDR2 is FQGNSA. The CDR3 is CASSLGNTIYF. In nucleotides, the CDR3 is TGTGCCAGCAGCTTGGGAAACACCATATATTTT.

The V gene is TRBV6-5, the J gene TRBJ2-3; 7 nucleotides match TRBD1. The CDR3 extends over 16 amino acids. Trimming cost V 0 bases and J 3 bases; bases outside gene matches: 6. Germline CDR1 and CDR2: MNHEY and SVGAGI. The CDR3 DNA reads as TGTGCCAGCAGTTACTCGAGGGGGCAAAAGACAGATACGCAGTATTTT. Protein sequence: CASSYSRGQKTDTQYF.

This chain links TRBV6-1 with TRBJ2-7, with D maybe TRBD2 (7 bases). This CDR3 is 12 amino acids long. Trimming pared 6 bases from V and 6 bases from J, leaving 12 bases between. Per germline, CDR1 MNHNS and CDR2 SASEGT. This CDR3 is CASRLGGGEQYF. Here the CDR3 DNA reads TGTGCCAGCAGGCTGGGAGGGGGCGAGCAGTACTTC.

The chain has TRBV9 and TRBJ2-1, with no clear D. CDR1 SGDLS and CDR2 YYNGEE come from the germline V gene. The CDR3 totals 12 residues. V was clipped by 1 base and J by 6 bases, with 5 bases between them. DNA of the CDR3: TGTGCCAGCAGCGTACTTCCCAATGAGCAGTTCTTC. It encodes CASSVLPNEQFF. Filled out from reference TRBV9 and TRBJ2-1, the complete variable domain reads DSGVTQTPKHLITATGQRVTLRCSPRSGDLSVYWYQQSLDQGLQFLIQYYNGEERAKGNILERFSAQQFPDLHSELNLSSLELGDSALYFCASSVLPNEQFFGPGTRLTVL.

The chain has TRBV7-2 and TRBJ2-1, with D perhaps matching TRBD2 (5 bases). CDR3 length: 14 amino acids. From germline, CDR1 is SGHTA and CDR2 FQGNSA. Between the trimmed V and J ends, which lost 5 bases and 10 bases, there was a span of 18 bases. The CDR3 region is CASSPARRWHEQFF. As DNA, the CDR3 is TGTGCCAGCAGCCCGGCTAGGAGGTGGCACGAGCAGTTCTTC. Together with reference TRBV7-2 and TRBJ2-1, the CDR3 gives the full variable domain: GAGVSQSPSNKVTEKGKDVELRCDPISGHTALYWYRQSLGQGLEFLIYFQGNSAPDKSGLPSDRFSAERTGGSVSTLTIQRTQQEDSAVYLCASSPARRWHEQFFGPGTRLTVL.

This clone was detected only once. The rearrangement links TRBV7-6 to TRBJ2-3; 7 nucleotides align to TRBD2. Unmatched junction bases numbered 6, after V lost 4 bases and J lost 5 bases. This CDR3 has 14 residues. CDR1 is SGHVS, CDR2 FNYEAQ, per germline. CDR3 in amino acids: CASSSPSGGDTQYF. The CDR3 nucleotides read TGTGCCAGCAGCTCACCCTCGGGGGGAGATACGCAGTATTTT. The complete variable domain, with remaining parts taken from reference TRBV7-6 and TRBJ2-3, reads GAGVSQSPRYKVTKRGQDVALRCDPISGHVSLYWYRQALGQGPEFLTYFNYEAQQDKSGLPNDRFSAERPEGSISTLTIQRTEQRDSAMYRCASSSPSGGDTQYFGPGTRLTVL.

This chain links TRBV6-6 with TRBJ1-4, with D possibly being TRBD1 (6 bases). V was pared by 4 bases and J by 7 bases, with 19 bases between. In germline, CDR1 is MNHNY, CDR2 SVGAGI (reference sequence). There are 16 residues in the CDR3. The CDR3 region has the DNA TGTGCCAGCAGTTGGATCCGGGGGGCCGCCGGTGAAAAACTGTTTTTT. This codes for CASSWIRGAAGEKLFF.

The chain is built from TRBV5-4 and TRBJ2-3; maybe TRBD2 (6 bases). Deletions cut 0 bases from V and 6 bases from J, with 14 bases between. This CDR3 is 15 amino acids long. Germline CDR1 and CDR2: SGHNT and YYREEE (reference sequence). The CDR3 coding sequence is TGTGCCAGCAGCTTGGGAGGCGGGGTGAGGGATACGCAGTATTTT. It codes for CASSLGGGVRDTQYF.

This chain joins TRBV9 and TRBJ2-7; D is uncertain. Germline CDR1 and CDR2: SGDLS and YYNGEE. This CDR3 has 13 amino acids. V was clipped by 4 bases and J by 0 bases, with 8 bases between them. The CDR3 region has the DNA TGTGCCAGCAGCCCTGGAACCTCCTACGAGCAGTACTTC. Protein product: CASSPGTSYEQYF.

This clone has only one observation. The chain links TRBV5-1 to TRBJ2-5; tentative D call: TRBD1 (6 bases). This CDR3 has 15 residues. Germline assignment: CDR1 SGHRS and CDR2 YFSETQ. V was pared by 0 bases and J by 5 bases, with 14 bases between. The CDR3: CASSLAAAGAETQYF. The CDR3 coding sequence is TGCGCCAGCAGCTTGGCCGCGGCAGGGGCCGAGACCCAGTACTTC. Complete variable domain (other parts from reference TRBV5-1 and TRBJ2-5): KAGVTQTPRYLIKTRGQQVTLSCSPISGHRSVSWYQQTPGQGLQFLFEYFSETQRNKGNFPGRFSGRQFSNSRSEMNVSTLELGDSALYLCASSLAAAGAETQYFGPGTRLLVL.

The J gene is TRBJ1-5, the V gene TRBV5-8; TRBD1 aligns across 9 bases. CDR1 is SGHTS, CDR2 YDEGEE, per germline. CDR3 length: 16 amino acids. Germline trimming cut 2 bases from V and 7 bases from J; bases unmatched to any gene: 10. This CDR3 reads CASSLLGQGSRQPQHF. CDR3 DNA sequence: TGTGCCAGCAGCTTATTGGGACAGGGCAGTCGGCAGCCCCAGCATTTT. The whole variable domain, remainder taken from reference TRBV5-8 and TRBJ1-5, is EAGVTQSPTHLIKTRGQQATLRCSPISGHTSVYWYQQALGLGLQFLLWYDEGEERNRGNFPPRFSGRQFPNYSSELNVNALELEDSALYLCASSLLGQGSRQPQHFGDGTRLSIL.

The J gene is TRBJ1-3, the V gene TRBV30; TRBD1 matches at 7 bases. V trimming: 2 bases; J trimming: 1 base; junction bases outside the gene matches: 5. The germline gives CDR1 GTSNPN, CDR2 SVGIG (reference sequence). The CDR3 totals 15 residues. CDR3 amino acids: CAWSRRGLSGNTIYF. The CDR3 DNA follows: TGTGCCTGGAGTCGGAGGGGGCTTTCTGGAAACACCATATATTTT.

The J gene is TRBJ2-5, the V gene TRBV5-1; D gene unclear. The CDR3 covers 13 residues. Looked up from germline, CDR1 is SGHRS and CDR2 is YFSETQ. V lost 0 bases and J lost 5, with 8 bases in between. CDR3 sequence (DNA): TGCGCCAGCAGCTTGGTCACAGATGAGACCCAGTACTTC. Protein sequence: CASSLVTDETQYF.

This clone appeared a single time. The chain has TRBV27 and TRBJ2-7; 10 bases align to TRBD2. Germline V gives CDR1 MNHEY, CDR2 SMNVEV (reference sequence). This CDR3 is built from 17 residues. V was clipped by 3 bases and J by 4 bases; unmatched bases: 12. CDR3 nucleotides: TGTGCCAGCAGTTTCCCCCCGCCTAGCGGGAGTCCGTACGAGCAGTACTTC. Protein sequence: CASSFPPPSGSPYEQYF.

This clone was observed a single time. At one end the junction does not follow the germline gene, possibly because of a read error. CDR3 sequence (DNA): TGCGCCAGCAGCTCAGAAGCTTATGACTACACCTTC. Protein sequence: CASSSEAYDYTF. The chain couples TRBV5-1 to TRBJ1-2; D remains ambiguous. CDR3 length: 12 residues. Germline CDR1 SGHRS, CDR2 YFSETQ.

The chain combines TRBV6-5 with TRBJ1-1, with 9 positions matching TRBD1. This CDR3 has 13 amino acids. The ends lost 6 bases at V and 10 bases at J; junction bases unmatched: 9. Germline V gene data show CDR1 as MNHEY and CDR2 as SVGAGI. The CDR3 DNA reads TGTGCCAGCAGAGGCAGACAGGGGGTCGGAGCTTTCTTT. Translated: CASRGRQGVGAFF.

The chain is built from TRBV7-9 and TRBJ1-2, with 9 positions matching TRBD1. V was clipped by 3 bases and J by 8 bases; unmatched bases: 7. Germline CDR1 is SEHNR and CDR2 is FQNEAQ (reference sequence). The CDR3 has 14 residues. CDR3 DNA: TGTGCCAGCAGCTTTATACAGGGGGCGGGCGGCTACACCTTC. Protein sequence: CASSFIQGAGGYTF.

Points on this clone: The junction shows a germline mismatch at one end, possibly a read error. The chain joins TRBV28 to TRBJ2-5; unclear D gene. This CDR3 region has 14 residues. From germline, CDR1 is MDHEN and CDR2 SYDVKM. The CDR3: CASSLVGNKESQYF. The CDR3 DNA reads TGTGCCAGCAGTTTAGTTGGCAATAAAGAGAGCCAGTACTTC.

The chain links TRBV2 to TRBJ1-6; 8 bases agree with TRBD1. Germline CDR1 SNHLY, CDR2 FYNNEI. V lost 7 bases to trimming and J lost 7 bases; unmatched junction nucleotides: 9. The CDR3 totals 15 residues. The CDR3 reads CASTFETGENSPLHF. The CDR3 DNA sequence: TGTGCCAGCACATTCGAGACAGGGGAAAATTCACCCCTCCACTTT. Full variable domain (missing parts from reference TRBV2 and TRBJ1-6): EPEVTQTPSHQVTQMGQEVILRCVPISNHLYFYWYRQILGQKVEFLVSFYNNEISEKSEIFDDQFSVERPDGSNFTLKIRSTKLEDSAMYFCASTFETGENSPLHFGNGTRLTVT.

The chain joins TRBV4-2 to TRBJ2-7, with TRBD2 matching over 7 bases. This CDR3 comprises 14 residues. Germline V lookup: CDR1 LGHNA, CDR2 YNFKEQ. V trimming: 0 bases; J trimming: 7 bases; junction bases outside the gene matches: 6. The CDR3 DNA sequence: TGTGCCAGCAGCCAAGATCCGCTAGCGGAAGAGCAGTACTTC. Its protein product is CASSQDPLAEEQYF.

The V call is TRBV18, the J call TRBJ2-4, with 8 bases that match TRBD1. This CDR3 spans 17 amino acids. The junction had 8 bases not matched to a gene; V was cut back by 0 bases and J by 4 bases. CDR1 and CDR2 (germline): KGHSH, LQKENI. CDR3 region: CASSPPSTGASKNIQYF. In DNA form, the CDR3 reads TGTGCCAGCTCACCACCATCGACAGGGGCTAGTAAAAACATTCAGTACTTC. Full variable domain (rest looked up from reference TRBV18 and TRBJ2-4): NAGVMQNPRHLVRRRGQEARLRCSPMKGHSHVYWYRQLPEEGLKFMVYLQKENIIDESGMPKERFSAEFPKEGPSILRIQQVVRGDSAAYFCASSPPSTGASKNIQYFGAGTRLSVL.

The CDR3 reads CASSLGTTSDRYRVGANVLTF. The CDR3 DNA is TGCGCCAGCAGCTTGGGCACCACGTCCGACCGATACAGGGTAGGGGCCAACGTCCTGACTTTC. This chain joins TRBV5-1 and TRBJ2-6; D is possibly TRBD1 (6 bases). The CDR3 has 21 amino acids. CDR1 is SGHRS and CDR2 is YFSETQ in the germline V gene. V lost 0 bases, J lost 4 bases, and 26 bases lay in between.

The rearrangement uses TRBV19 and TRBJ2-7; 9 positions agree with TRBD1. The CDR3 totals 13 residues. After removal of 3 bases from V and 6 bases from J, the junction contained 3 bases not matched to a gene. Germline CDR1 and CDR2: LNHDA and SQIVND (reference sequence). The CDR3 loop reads CASSIDRGVEQYF. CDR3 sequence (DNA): TGTGCCAGTAGTATTGACAGGGGGGTCGAGCAGTACTTC.

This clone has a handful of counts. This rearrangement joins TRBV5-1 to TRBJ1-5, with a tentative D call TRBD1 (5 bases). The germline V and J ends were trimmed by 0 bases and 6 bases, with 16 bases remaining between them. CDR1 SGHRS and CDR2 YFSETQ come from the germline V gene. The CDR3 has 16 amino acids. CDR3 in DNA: TGCGCCAGCAGCTTGGATGGGACCACGTCTAGTCAGCCCCAGCATTTT. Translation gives CASSLDGTTSSQPQHF. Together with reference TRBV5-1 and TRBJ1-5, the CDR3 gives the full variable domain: KAGVTQTPRYLIKTRGQQVTLSCSPISGHRSVSWYQQTPGQGLQFLFEYFSETQRNKGNFPGRFSGRQFSNSRSEMNVSTLELGDSALYLCASSLDGTTSSQPQHFGDGTRLSIL.

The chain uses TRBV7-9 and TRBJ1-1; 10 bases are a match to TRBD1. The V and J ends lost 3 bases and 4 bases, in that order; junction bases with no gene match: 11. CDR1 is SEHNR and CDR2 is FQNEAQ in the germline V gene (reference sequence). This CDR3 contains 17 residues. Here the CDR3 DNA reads TGTGCCAGCAGCTTTACGGGGACAGGGGCGAAAGGCACTGAAGCTTTCTTT. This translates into CASSFTGTGAKGTEAFF. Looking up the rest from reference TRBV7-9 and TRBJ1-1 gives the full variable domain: DTGVSQNPRHKITKRGQNVTFRCDPISEHNRLYWYRQTLGQGPEFLTYFQNEAQLEKSRLLSDRFSAERPKGSFSTLEIQRTEQGDSAMYLCASSFTGTGAKGTEAFFGQGTRLTVV.